This is a list of T cell receptor beta chains from one sample in a study of T cell responses to AZD1222 COVID-19 vaccine. Sequencing used immunoSEQ multiplex PCR; TCRdb keeps in-frame clones, though not all of them. The data show approximately 150,000 clones, with approximately 85% seen just once and approximately 5.4% held by the top ten. The sequencing used peripheral blood, collected 28 days after the second dose of the MenACWY control vaccine. These receptor sequences come from an adult who received the MenACWY meningococcal vaccine as a control. Both conserved end residues are part of each CDR3. The D gene is left open where the match is weak. The size entry is marked missing in some rows and otherwise reads once, few, many or a size class.

>.|.|TRBV2|TRBJ1-6
CASKTAYSSPLHF
TGTGCCAGCAAGACAGCGTATTCTTCACCCCTCCACTTT
>.|.|TRBV19|TRBJ1-5
CASSILSRDQPQHF
TGTGCCAGTAGTATATTGTCCAGGGATCAGCCCCAGCATTTT
>TRBD1|.|TRBV5-1|TRBJ2-2
CASSFRDRGRGGGELFF
TGCGCCAGCAGCTTCCGGGACAGGGGGCGAGGAGGCGGGGAGCTGTTTTTT
>TRBD1|.|TRBV19|TRBJ1-4
CASSMTPTGRNEKLFF
TGTGCCAGTAGTATGACCCCGACAGGGAGGAATGAAAAACTGTTTTTT
>TRBD1|.|TRBV2|TRBJ1-4
CASSLGGGGNEKLFF
TGTGCCAGCAGTCTGGGAGGGGGCGGTAATGAAAAACTGTTTTTT
>.|.|TRBV2|TRBJ1-6
CASSALTVSIASPLHF
TGTGCCAGCAGTGCACTGACAGTCTCTATTGCTTCACCCCTCCACTTT
>.|.|TRBV11-2|TRBJ2-2
CASSSTNTGELFF
TGTGCCAGCAGCTCCACAAACACCGGGGAGCTGTTTTTT
>.|.|TRBV5-4|TRBJ1-4
CASSPSGGGLYEKLFF
TGTGCCAGCAGCCCGTCCGGCGGGGGGCTTTATGAAAAACTGTTTTTT
>TRBD1|.|TRBV11-1|TRBJ1-2
CASSRDRAGYTF
TGTGCCAGCAGCCGGGACAGGGCTGGCTACACCTTC
>.|.|TRBV7-2|TRBJ1-2
CASSLAKSGVGYTF
TGTGCCAGCAGTTTAGCGAAGTCGGGAGTTGGCTACACCTTC
>.|.|TRBV7-2|TRBJ1-2
CASSPGRNYGYTF
TGTGCCAGCAGCCCGGGGAGGAACTATGGCTACACCTTC
>TRBD1|.|TRBV5-6|TRBJ1-2
CASSVDRGLYGYTF
TGTGCCAGCAGCGTCGACAGGGGGCTCTATGGCTACACCTTC
>.|.|TRBV7-9|TRBJ1-6
CASSMDLREPPLHF
TGTGCCAGCAGCATGGATCTAAGGGAGCCACCCCTCCACTTT
>.|.|TRBV6-5|TRBJ2-3
CASTVSTDTQYF
TGTGCCAGCACTGTCAGCACAGATACGCAGTATTTT
>.|once|TRBV7-9|TRBJ1-6
CASSLGGTRNSPLHF
TGTGCCAGCAGCTTAGGTGGGACCCGAAATTCACCCCTCCACTTT